These 30 T cell receptor beta chains were all obtained from the same sample, sequenced in a study of post-analysis software for immune sequencing data. TCR beta libraries were prepared from cDNA with unique molecular identifiers. TCRdb reanalysed the PCR reads using MiXCR and keeps one entry per CDR3 protein. The sample lists roughly 150,000 distinct CDR3 sequences, 30% to 45% occurring once. Material: blood, obtained after autologous hematopoietic stem cell transplantation. Receptor source: a girl aged 10-17 years with multiple sclerosis.

The V gene is TRBV12-3 or TRBV12-4, the J gene TRBJ2-7; D perhaps matches TRBD2 (5 bases). The CDR3 extends over 14 amino acids. The V end was cut by 3 bases, the J end by 3 bases, with 12 bases between. CDR3 region: CASSFVPRGYEQYF. CDR3 nucleotides: TGTGCCAGCAGTTTCGTACCTCGGGGCTACGAGCAGTACTTC.

The chain combines TRBV20-1 with TRBJ2-3; 7 bases are shared with TRBD2. The V and J ends lost 3 bases and 1 base, in that order; junction bases with no gene match: 13. In germline, CDR1 is DFQATT, CDR2 SNEGSKA (reference sequence). The CDR3 sequence is 17 residues long. The CDR3 DNA is TGCAGTGCTAGTGGGGTTTCGGGGGGTTTGGGCACAGATACGCAGTATTTT. Amino acid sequence: CSASGVSGGLGTDTQYF.

This clonotype was found many times. The chain carries TRBV6-5 and TRBJ2-7; TRBD2 agrees at 9 bases. The CDR3 totals 13 residues. Germline V lookup: CDR1 MNHEY, CDR2 SVGAGI. V dropped 7 bases and J dropped 6; count of bases not matched to a gene: 7. The CDR3 loop is CASKTSGGAEQYF. The CDR3 nucleotides are TGTGCCAGCAAGACTAGCGGAGGGGCCGAGCAGTACTTC.

This clonotype was detected only a few times. CDR3 bases: TGCAGTGCTAGAGGACCCAGCGGTGGCACCGGGGAGCTGTTTTTT. Protein product: CSARGPSGGTGELFF. The gene calls are TRBV20-1 and TRBJ2-2, with D maybe TRBD2 (5 bases). Between the trimmed V and J ends, which lost 1 base and 4 bases, there was a span of 13 bases. The CDR3 length is 15 residues. Germline V gene lookup returns CDR1 DFQATT and CDR2 SNEGSKA (reference sequence).

This clonotype was counted only a few times. A much larger clone sits a single nucleotide away, making a read error possible. V usage is TRBV10-3 and J usage is TRBJ2-7; 7 nucleotides match TRBD2. Germline CDR1 and CDR2: ENHRY and SYGVKD. The CDR3 spans 16 residues. J gave up 3 bases and V 2 bases, and 10 bases lay outside the gene matches. The CDR3 loop is CAISEPQSGDVYEQYF. The CDR3 DNA reads TGTGCCATCAGTGAGCCCCAAAGCGGGGATGTCTACGAGCAGTACTTC.

This clonotype was seen ten or more times. This chain joins TRBV6-2 or TRBV6-3 and TRBJ2-2; TRBD1 matches at 7 bases. With V trimmed by 5 bases and J by 0 bases, 6 bases remained unmatched. Looked up from germline, CDR1 is MNHEY and CDR2 is SVGEGT. The CDR3 loop spans 16 amino acids. The CDR3 spells CASSGTVGANTGELFF. DNA for the CDR3: TGTGCCAGCAGTGGGACAGTCGGGGCGAACACCGGGGAGCTGTTTTTT.

The rearrangement joins TRBV20-1 to TRBJ2-6; no clear D. The germline V gene encodes CDR1 DFQATT and CDR2 SNEGSKA (reference sequence). The CDR3 spans 16 residues. V lost 5 bases to trimming and J lost 0 bases, with 14 bases between them. CDR3 sequence reads: CSAPPSGRSGANVLTF. The CDR3 DNA sequence: TGCAGTGCTCCCCCTTCGGGTCGCTCTGGGGCCAACGTCCTGACTTTC.

This clonotype was seen many times. V and J are TRBV7-9 and TRBJ2-7; weak D call: TRBD1 (6 bases). Germline lookup yields CDR1 SEHNR and CDR2 FQNEAQ (reference sequence). The CDR3 has 13 residues. V was clipped by 5 bases and J by 7 bases, with 15 bases between them. The DNA for the CDR3 is TGTGCCAGCAGCACAGGGCCCTTGGGGGAGCAGTACTTC. It translates to CASSTGPLGEQYF.

Written as DNA, the CDR3 is TGTGCCAGCAGCTTTGGGACAGGGGGCTACGAGCAGTACTTC. This codes for CASSFGTGGYEQYF. This rearrangement joins TRBV5-6 to TRBJ2-4; 11 bases are a match to TRBD1. The DNA end is more similar to TRBJ2-7, so the J call may be wrong. Germline CDR1 is SGHDT and CDR2 is YYEEEE. The CDR3 spans 14 residues.

The rearrangement uses TRBV25-1 and TRBJ1-1; 8 nucleotides line up with TRBD1. The ends lost 0 bases at V and 3 bases at J; junction bases unmatched: 6. In germline, CDR1 is MGHDK, CDR2 SYGVNS. CDR3 length equals 16 residues. CDR3 in DNA: TGTGCCAGCAGTGAATATTACTCGACAGGGGACACTGAAGCTTTCTTT. This translates into CASSEYYSTGDTEAFF.

The chain is built from TRBV20-1 and TRBJ2-6; D unresolved. Trimming shortened V by 6 bases and J by 0 bases, and 15 bases separated the two germline ends. The length of the CDR3 is 16 residues. From germline, CDR1 is DFQATT and CDR2 SNEGSKA (reference sequence). The CDR3 spells CSARDGGSSGANVLTF. DNA of the CDR3: TGCAGTGCCCGAGACGGCGGAAGCTCTGGGGCCAACGTCCTGACTTTC.

In its sample, this clonotype was seen many times. The rearrangement joins TRBV7-2 to TRBJ1-6; D may be TRBD1 (5 bases). Germline assignment: CDR1 SGHTA and CDR2 FQGNSA. The CDR3 sequence is 16 residues long. V was cut by 2 bases and J by 7 bases, with 15 bases left in between. CDR3 coding DNA: TGTGCCAGCAGCTTAATCCCCGGACAAGAAAATTCACCCCTCCACTTT. Encoded protein: CASSLIPGQENSPLHF.

The V call is TRBV6-4, the J call TRBJ1-1, with TRBD1 identical over 8 bases. With 4 bases clipped from V and 1 base from J, the junction kept 14 bases outside the gene matches. CDR1 is MRHNA, CDR2 SNTAGT, per germline. The CDR3 totals 18 residues. The DNA of the CDR3 is TGTGCCAGCAGTGGCCCTCCACGACGACAGGGGAAGAACACTGAAGCTTTCTTT. It encodes CASSGPPRRQGKNTEAFF.

The chain links TRBV29-1 to TRBJ2-5; D may match TRBD1 or TRBD2 (5 bases each). There are 13 residues in the CDR3. Germline V lookup: CDR1 SQVTM, CDR2 ANQGSEA. Trimming took off 0 bases at V and 11 bases at J, with 16 bases between the two ends. In nucleotides, the CDR3 is TGCAGCGTTGAAGATCTGGAGATCAGGGAGCAGTACTTC. Amino acid sequence: CSVEDLEIREQYF.

Notes on this clonotype: Its ends do not fully match the called genes, so a read error is possible. The chain links TRBV4-3 to TRBJ1-6, with 8 bases identical to TRBD1. Germline V CDR1 and CDR2: LGHNA, YSLEER. CDR3 length equals 17 residues. CDR3 DNA: TGCGCCAACAGCCAAGAGATCCAGGGGGCAAAGAATTCACCCCTCCACTTT. Amino acids: CANSQEIQGAKNSPLHF.

The J gene is TRBJ2-3, the V gene TRBV6-2 or TRBV6-3; tentatively, D is TRBD1 (5 bases). Trimming took 7 bases from V and 1 from J, leaving 18 bases between them. The CDR3 spans 16 residues. Germline CDR1 MNHEY, CDR2 SVGEGT. The CDR3 DNA follows: TGTGCCAGCAAAACCGACTGGCTAGGGGGCACAGATACGCAGTATTTT. Its protein product is CASKTDWLGGTDTQYF.

This chain uses TRBV20-1 with TRBJ2-3, with TRBD2 identical over 8 bases. This CDR3 contains 15 residues. The germline V gene has CDR1 DFQATT and CDR2 SNEGSKA (reference sequence). V was pared by 6 bases and J by 4 bases, with 12 bases of the junction left unmatched. The CDR3 region is CSALNSGTWADTQYF. The CDR3 nucleotides are TGCAGTGCGTTAAATAGCGGGACTTGGGCAGATACGCAGTATTTT.

Details on this clonotype: This sequence may be a read error, since a much larger clone differs from it by one base. The rearrangement links TRBV6-5 to TRBJ2-5; 10 bases are a match to TRBD2. The DNA end is a closer match to TRBJ2-7, so the J assignment may be wrong. CDR1 MNHEY and CDR2 SVGAGI come from the germline V gene. The CDR3 runs 14 residues. For the CDR3, the DNA is TGTGCCAGCAGGGCCCTAGCGGGAGACTACGAGCAGTACTTC. Translating gives CASRALAGDYEQYF.

J is TRBJ2-7 and V is TRBV14; TRBD2 is a possible D gene (6 bases). The CDR3 has 15 amino acids. Germline V CDR1 and CDR2: SGHDN, FVKESK. Trimming cost V 5 bases and J 2 bases, with 16 bases left between them. The CDR3 DNA reads TGTGCCAGCAGCGCCACCGGGACTGCACCCTACGAGCAGTACTTC. Translating it yields CASSATGTAPYEQYF.

This rearrangement joins TRBV7-8 to TRBJ2-6; unclear D gene. Between the trimmed V and J ends, which lost 1 base and 2 bases, there was a span of 6 bases. The CDR3 has 15 amino acids. Germline CDR1 is SGHVS and CDR2 is FQNEAQ. This CDR3 is CASSLGTPGANVLTF. CDR3 nucleotide sequence: TGTGCCAGCAGCTTAGGTACACCTGGGGCCAACGTCCTGACTTTC.

The J gene is TRBJ1-6, the V gene TRBV10-3, with a possible D match to TRBD1 (6 bases). Germline V gene sequence: CDR1 ENHRY, CDR2 SYGVKD. Trimming removed 10 bases from V and 10 bases from J, with 20 bases in between. CDR3 length equals 14 residues. The chain's CDR3 is CASNRGRGISPLHF. DNA for the CDR3: TGTGCCAGCAATAGGGGCAGGGGAATATCACCCCTCCACTTT.

This clonotype came up many times. The chain couples TRBV5-1 to TRBJ2-3; the D gene is possibly TRBD2 (5 bases). Germline CDR1 SGHRS, CDR2 YFSETQ. Between the trimmed V and J ends, which lost 0 bases and 5 bases, there was a span of 10 bases. The CDR3 is made up of 14 amino acids. This CDR3 is CASSLALAGDTQYF. The CDR3 DNA reads TGCGCCAGCAGCTTGGCGCTAGCCGGAGATACGCAGTATTTT. Using reference TRBV5-1 and TRBJ2-3 for the parts outside the CDR3, the full variable domain is KAGVTQTPRYLIKTRGQQVTLSCSPISGHRSVSWYQQTPGQGLQFLFEYFSETQRNKGNFPGRFSGRQFSNSRSEMNVSTLELGDSALYLCASSLALAGDTQYFGPGTRLTVL.

At least ten counts were recorded for this clonotype. The V gene is TRBV29-1, the J gene TRBJ2-7; 11 nucleotides match TRBD2. Germline assignment: CDR1 SQVTM and CDR2 ANQGSEA. CDR3 length: 14 residues. The V gene end was trimmed by 6 bases and the J gene end by 7 bases; junction bases not matched to a gene: 11. The CDR3 sequence is CSVVRLAGSEEQYF. The CDR3 bases are TGCAGCGTCGTTAGACTAGCGGGATCGGAAGAGCAGTACTTC.

V is TRBV4-3 and J is TRBJ1-1; 7 bases match TRBD1. The germline CDR1 and CDR2 sequences are LGHNA and YSLEER. This CDR3 spans 16 amino acids. J was trimmed by 4 bases and V by 2 bases; bases with no gene match: 10. The CDR3, as DNA: TGCGCCAGCAGCCAAACGACGACAGGGACGGCCACTGAAGCTTTCTTT. As protein: CASSQTTTGTATEAFF.

The chain is built from TRBV7-2 and TRBJ2-7; possibly TRBD1 for D (6 bases). The CDR3 loop spans 15 amino acids. Germline V lookup: CDR1 SGHTA, CDR2 FQGNSA. Trimming took 4 bases from V and 4 from J, leaving 17 bases between them. CDR3 nucleotides: TGTGCCAGCAGCTGGTCGGCAGGGGAATTATACGAGCAGTACTTC. This translates into CASSWSAGELYEQYF.

As regards this clonotype: One base away lies a much larger clone, so this may be a sequencing read error. V usage is TRBV29-1 and J usage is TRBJ2-5, with TRBD2 matching 12 bases. V lost 7 bases to trimming and J lost 4 bases; unmatched junction nucleotides: 16. There are 17 residues in the CDR3. Germline V gives CDR1 SQVTM, CDR2 ANQGSEA. The CDR3 DNA is TGCAGCGCCCGGGCTAGCGGGAGGGCCGTTCCCTCAGAGACCCAGTACTTC. The encoded protein is CSARASGRAVPSETQYF.

This chain's CDR3 is CASYIPGRGHNEQFF. The CDR3 coding sequence is TGTGCCAGCTACATACCGGGCCGAGGGCACAATGAGCAGTTCTTC. The rearrangement uses TRBV3-1 and TRBJ2-1; D possibly corresponds to TRBD2 (5 bases). The CDR3 totals 15 residues. V dropped 8 bases and J dropped 5 bases, with 19 bases sitting between them. Germline-derived CDR1 and CDR2 are LGHDT and YNNKEL (reference sequence).

This clonotype has a handful of counts. The chain has TRBV6-2 or TRBV6-3 and TRBJ2-5, with a possible D match to TRBD2 (6 bases). CDR3 size: 14 residues. Trimming took off 6 bases at V and 2 bases at J, with 13 bases between the two ends. Germline-derived CDR1 and CDR2 are MNHEY and SVGEGT. The CDR3: CASSPAGQQETQYF. DNA of the CDR3: TGTGCCAGCAGCCCTGCGGGGCAGCAAGAGACCCAGTACTTC.

The V call is TRBV5-1, the J call TRBJ2-1; D ambiguous. The CDR3 totals 12 residues. V lost 4 bases and J 7 bases, leaving 9 bases between the germline ends. Germline CDR1 reads SGHRS; CDR2 reads YFSETQ. CDR3 sequence: CASSKSANEQFF. The CDR3 DNA reads TGCGCCAGCAGCAAAAGTGCGAATGAGCAGTTCTTC. The whole variable domain, filled in from reference TRBV5-1 and TRBJ2-1, reads KAGVTQTPRYLIKTRGQQVTLSCSPISGHRSVSWYQQTPGQGLQFLFEYFSETQRNKGNFPGRFSGRQFSNSRSEMNVSTLELGDSALYLCASSKSANEQFFGPGTRLTVL.

The chain combines TRBV5-1 with TRBJ2-1; 8 positions match TRBD1. Germline V gives CDR1 SGHRS, CDR2 YFSETQ. V shed 2 bases and J 9 bases; nucleotides not matched to a gene: 13. This CDR3 has 16 amino acids. CDR3 loop: CASSLPSETGESEQFF. CDR3 in DNA: TGCGCCAGCAGCTTACCCTCCGAGACAGGGGAGTCTGAGCAGTTCTTC. The whole variable domain, remainder taken from reference TRBV5-1 and TRBJ2-1, is KAGVTQTPRYLIKTRGQQVTLSCSPISGHRSVSWYQQTPGQGLQFLFEYFSETQRNKGNFPGRFSGRQFSNSRSEMNVSTLELGDSALYLCASSLPSETGESEQFFGPGTRLTVL.